A single sample is the source of the 25 T cell receptor beta chains below, sequenced in a study of T cells in Graves' hyperthyroidism and ophthalmopathy. What was amplified from RNA transcripts were TCR beta CDR3 regions. The TCR CDR3 first-round RT-PCR relied on the HTBI primer set. One entry per CDR3 protein, called by TCRdb with MiXCR from the multiplex PCR reads. The repertoire holds 690,000 or so distinct CDR3 sequences, with 15% to 20% as singletons. Sequencing was carried out using blood. The receptors were gathered from a woman aged 45-60 years with Graves' hyperthyroidism that later progressed to Graves' ophthalmopathy.

The rearrangement uses TRBV25-1 and TRBJ2-1, with 13 positions matching TRBD2. Germline V CDR1 and CDR2: MGHDK, SYGVNS. The V and J ends lost 5 bases and 6 bases, in that order; junction bases with no gene match: 13. The CDR3 has 18 amino acids. This chain's CDR3 is CASSKAARTSGGFNEQFF. CDR3 DNA sequence: TGTGCCAGCAGTAAAGCGGCCCGGACTAGCGGGGGCTTCAATGAGCAGTTCTTC.

This clonotype was recorded a few times. The V gene is TRBV7-2, the J gene TRBJ2-3; D gene ambiguous. The V and J ends lost 3 bases and 12 bases respectively, with 25 bases between them. Per germline, CDR1 SGHTA and CDR2 FQGNSA. CDR3 length: 16 residues. CDR3 nucleotide sequence: TGTGCCAGCAGCTTCTCCTTCGGCTTCGACGTAGTTTCCCAGTATTTT. Translated: CASSFSFGFDVVSQYF.

This clonotype has a single count. V and J are TRBV18 and TRBJ1-6, with no clear D. Per germline, CDR1 KGHSH and CDR2 LQKENI. V gave up 3 bases and J gave up 10 bases, with 10 bases separating them. The CDR3 sequence is 13 residues long. The CDR3 spells CASSPPGVSPLHF. In DNA, the CDR3 is TGTGCCAGCTCACCCCCCGGGGTATCACCCCTCCACTTT.

This clonotype has more than one count but fewer than ten. The CDR3 DNA reads TGCAGTGCTAGTCCGCAGCTAGAGAATTCACCCCTCCACTTT. Translating gives CSASPQLENSPLHF. The chain has TRBV20-1 and TRBJ1-6; no firm D call. Germline V gene sequence: CDR1 DFQATT, CDR2 SNEGSKA (reference sequence). The CDR3 has 14 residues. The V end lost 3 bases, the J end lost 7 bases, and 13 bases lay between the germline ends.

This clonotype was recorded many times. The gene calls are TRBV5-1 and TRBJ1-2; D not resolved. The length of the CDR3 is 17 residues. Between the trimmed V and J ends, which lost 4 bases and 2 bases, there was a span of 21 bases. The V gene's germline CDR1 is SGHRS and CDR2 YFSETQ. The CDR3, as DNA: TGCGCCAGCAGCCCCATCACGGACGGACGACAAAACTATGGCTACACCTTC. This translates into CASSPITDGRQNYGYTF. Variable domain in full (rest from reference TRBV5-1 and TRBJ1-2): KAGVTQTPRYLIKTRGQQVTLSCSPISGHRSVSWYQQTPGQGLQFLFEYFSETQRNKGNFPGRFSGRQFSNSRSEMNVSTLELGDSALYLCASSPITDGRQNYGYTFGSGTRLTVV.

The chain uses TRBV9 and TRBJ1-2; TRBD1 matches at 9 bases. CDR3 length: 15 amino acids. With V trimmed by 3 bases and J by 3 bases, 6 bases remained unmatched. Germline V lookup: CDR1 SGDLS, CDR2 YYNGEE. As DNA, the CDR3 is TGTGCCAGCAGCGAGACCGGGACAGGGTACTATGGCTACACCTTC. Translating it yields CASSETGTGYYGYTF. The full variable domain, rest sourced from reference TRBV9 and TRBJ1-2, is DSGVTQTPKHLITATGQRVTLRCSPRSGDLSVYWYQQSLDQGLQFLIQYYNGEERAKGNILERFSAQQFPDLHSELNLSSLELGDSALYFCASSETGTGYYGYTFGSGTRLTVV.

This clonotype was detected ten times or more. This chain joins TRBV13 and TRBJ2-7; TRBD2 might be the D (5 bases). V lost 6 bases to trimming and J lost 2 bases, with 14 bases between them. Germline V CDR1 and CDR2: PRHDT, FYEKMQ (reference sequence). The CDR3 is made up of 14 amino acids. The CDR3 spells CASSLWTGTYEQYF. The DNA for the CDR3 is TGTGCCAGCAGTCTATGGACTGGAACCTACGAGCAGTACTTC.

The chain employs TRBV5-1 and TRBJ1-4; no firm D call. Germline CDR1 is SGHRS and CDR2 is YFSETQ. Trimming took off 1 base at V and 0 bases at J, with 10 bases between the two ends. The CDR3 has 16 amino acids. CDR3 bases: TGCGCCAGCAGCTTGTCGACCGCTTCAACTAATGAAAAACTGTTTTTT. It translates to CASSLSTASTNEKLFF.

This chain links TRBV7-9 with TRBJ1-1; the match to TRBD1 covers 8 bases. CDR3 size: 18 residues. V was pared by 1 base and J by 3 bases, with 13 bases of the junction left unmatched. Germline CDR1 and CDR2: SEHNR and FQNEAQ (reference sequence). The CDR3: CASSLGLYGQGGHTEAFF. The CDR3 nucleotides are TGTGCCAGCAGCTTAGGCTTATACGGACAGGGTGGACACACTGAAGCTTTCTTT.

Ten or more counts support this clonotype. The V and J genes are TRBV5-1 and TRBJ1-1, with 7 bases matching TRBD1. Germline-derived CDR1 and CDR2 are SGHRS and YFSETQ. After removal of 4 bases from V and 0 bases from J, the junction contained 12 bases not matched to a gene. The CDR3 loop spans 17 amino acids. The CDR3 bases are TGCGCCAGCAGCCCGGCGTCGACAGGGAGGCTGAACACTGAAGCTTTCTTT. It yields the protein CASSPASTGRLNTEAFF.

This clonotype was recorded a few times. This chain joins TRBV15 and TRBJ1-5; D unresolved. CDR3 length: 16 amino acids. Germline V gene sequence: CDR1 LNHNV, CDR2 YYDKDF (reference sequence). V was trimmed by 0 bases and J by 6 bases, leaving 15 bases between them. The DNA of the CDR3 is TGTGCCACCAGCAGAGATCCGGGTATATCAAGTCAGCCCCAGCATTTT. Amino acid sequence: CATSRDPGISSQPQHF.

Ten or more counts support this clonotype. The chain couples TRBV6-6 to TRBJ1-1; D gene unclear. CDR1 is MNHNY and CDR2 is SVGAGI in the germline V gene (reference sequence). The CDR3 runs 14 residues. The V end lost 0 bases, the J end lost 7 bases, and 12 bases lay between the germline ends. Here the CDR3 DNA reads TGTGCCAGCAGTTACTCGGACCCATCACTTGAAGCTTTCTTT. Residues: CASSYSDPSLEAFF.

This chain uses TRBV7-2 with TRBJ2-7; D possibly corresponds to TRBD1 (6 bases). The CDR3 is made up of 14 amino acids. Germline lookup yields CDR1 SGHTA and CDR2 FQGNSA. Trimming left V 5 bases short and J 6 bases short, with 17 bases between. This CDR3 is CASSGTSTLAEQYF. The CDR3 DNA reads TGTGCCAGCAGCGGGACATCCACCCTGGCCGAGCAGTACTTC.

The J gene is TRBJ1-4, the V gene TRBV19; 7 bases align to TRBD1. The CDR3 runs 15 residues. V gave up 6 bases and J gave up 5 bases; unmatched junction bases: 9. Germline-derived CDR1 and CDR2 are LNHDA and SQIVND (reference sequence). The CDR3 region is CASRHRDSRNEKLFF. The CDR3 nucleotides are TGTGCCAGTAGGCACCGGGACAGCAGAAATGAAAAACTGTTTTTT.

This chain links TRBV29-1 with TRBJ1-1; D is unresolved. The CDR3 contains 11 residues. Trimming took off 3 bases at V and 1 base at J, with 3 bases between the two ends. CDR1 and CDR2 (germline): SQVTM, ANQGSEA. The CDR3 coding sequence is TGCAGCGTTGACCCGAACACTGAAGCTTTCTTT. It translates to CSVDPNTEAFF.

This clonotype came up a few times. This chain links TRBV7-6 with TRBJ1-4, with 9 bases identical to TRBD1. The CDR3 extends over 15 amino acids. Germline V gene lookup returns CDR1 SGHVS and CDR2 FNYEAQ. V lost 2 bases and J lost 8; bases outside the gene matches: 6. The CDR3 bases are TGTGCCAGCAGCTTATGGGACAGGGCTGGGGAAAAACTGTTTTTT. This encodes CASSLWDRAGEKLFF.

In its sample, this clonotype was seen a few times. The J gene is TRBJ1-6, the V gene TRBV6-2 or TRBV6-3; D might be TRBD1 (5 bases). Germline V gene lookup returns CDR1 MNHEY and CDR2 SVGEGT. This CDR3 contains 18 residues. Trimming removed 5 bases from V and 0 bases from J, with 17 bases in between. CDR3 DNA: TGTGCCAGCAGTCGAACCGGACATTCTAGCTCCTATAATTCACCCCTCCACTTT. Its protein product is CASSRTGHSSSYNSPLHF.

CDR3 sequence reads: CASSAWVGETQYF. CDR3 nucleotides: TGTGCCAGCAGCGCCTGGGTCGGGGAGACCCAGTACTTC. The genes are TRBV7-2 and TRBJ2-5; no clear D. The CDR3 runs 13 residues. Germline V gene sequence: CDR1 SGHTA, CDR2 FQGNSA. Trimming pared 5 bases from V and 5 bases from J, leaving 12 bases between.

This clonotype has a count of ten or more. The V and J genes are TRBV11-2 and TRBJ2-3; 8 positions agree with TRBD2. The CDR3 runs 17 residues. The ends lost 4 bases at V and 0 bases at J; junction bases unmatched: 9. Germline lookup yields CDR1 SGHAT and CDR2 FQNNGV. CDR3 bases: TGTGCCAGCAGCTCGGGGTCTAGCGGGCACAGCACAGATACGCAGTATTTT. Its protein is CASSSGSSGHSTDTQYF.

The table lists this clonotype with many counts. The rearrangement links TRBV11-3 to TRBJ2-1, with D perhaps TRBD1 (6 bases). This CDR3 spans 14 amino acids. CDR1 and CDR2 (germline): SGHNT, YENEEA. V lost 5 bases to trimming and J lost 9 bases, with 17 bases between them. The CDR3 loop reads CASSHRLSRGEQFF. The CDR3 coding sequence is TGTGCCAGCAGCCATAGGTTGTCCAGGGGTGAGCAGTTCTTC.

This clonotype was seen many times. Here the CDR3 DNA reads TGTGCCAGCTCACCACGACAGGGGGCGGGTAATTCACCCCTCCACTTT. This sequence encodes CASSPRQGAGNSPLHF. The rearrangement uses TRBV18 and TRBJ1-6, with 10 bases fitting TRBD1. This CDR3 has 16 amino acids. Trimming removed 1 base from V and 6 bases from J; junction bases left unmatched: 3. Germline lookup yields CDR1 KGHSH and CDR2 LQKENI.

This clonotype was observed many times. V and J are TRBV5-1 and TRBJ2-2; D could derive from TRBD1 or TRBD2 (5 bases each). The germline V and J ends were trimmed by 1 base and 2 bases, with 9 bases remaining between them. CDR1 and CDR2 (germline): SGHRS, YFSETQ. CDR3 length equals 15 residues. Here the CDR3 DNA reads TGCGCCAGCAGCTTGTTGGGACCCAACACCGGGGAGCTGTTTTTT. Translation gives CASSLLGPNTGELFF.

This clonotype was detected only a few times. The J gene is TRBJ1-5, the V gene TRBV6-1; D not resolved. The germline CDR1 and CDR2 sequences are MNHNS and SASEGT. This CDR3 is 14 amino acids long. V lost 1 base and J lost 9, with 13 bases in between. The CDR3 sequence is CASSEEVGSGPQHF. CDR3 DNA sequence: TGTGCCAGCAGTGAAGAGGTAGGCTCAGGGCCCCAGCATTTT.

On this clonotype: The junction departs from germline at one end; a sequencing error may be responsible. J is TRBJ2-5 and V is TRBV13; TRBD2 matches at 12 bases. CDR3 length: 16 amino acids. Germline V gives CDR1 PRHDT, CDR2 FYEKMQ (reference sequence). Written as DNA, the CDR3 is TGTGCCAGCAGCCACGGACTAGCGGGGCCCCAAGAGGCCCAGTACTTC. Protein product: CASSHGLAGPQEAQYF.

V usage is TRBV4-1 and J usage is TRBJ1-5; 10 bases fit TRBD1. The germline V gene has CDR1 MGHRA and CDR2 YSYEKL. The CDR3 is 17 residues long. J lost 5 bases, V lost 0 bases, and 7 bases had no gene match. The CDR3 here is CASSQEDRGSGYQPQHF. CDR3 DNA sequence: TGCGCCAGCAGCCAAGAGGACAGGGGGAGTGGGTATCAGCCCCAGCATTTT.